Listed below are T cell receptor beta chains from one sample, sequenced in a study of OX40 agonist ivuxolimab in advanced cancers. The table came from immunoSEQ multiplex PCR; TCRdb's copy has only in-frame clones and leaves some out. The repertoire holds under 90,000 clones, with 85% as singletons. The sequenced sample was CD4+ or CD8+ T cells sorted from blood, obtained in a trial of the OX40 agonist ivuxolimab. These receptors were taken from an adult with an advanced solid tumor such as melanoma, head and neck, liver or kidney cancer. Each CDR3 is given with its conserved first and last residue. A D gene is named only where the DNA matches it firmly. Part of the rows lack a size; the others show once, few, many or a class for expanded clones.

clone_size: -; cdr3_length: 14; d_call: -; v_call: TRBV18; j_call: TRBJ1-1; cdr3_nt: TGTGCCAGCTCACTGAGAGAGGCGAACACTGAAGCTTTCTTT; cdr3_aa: CASSLREANTEAFF
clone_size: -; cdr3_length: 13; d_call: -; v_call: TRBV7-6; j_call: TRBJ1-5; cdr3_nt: TGTGCCAGCAGCCCCGACCGAAATCAGCCCCAGCATTTT; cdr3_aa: CASSPDRNQPQHF
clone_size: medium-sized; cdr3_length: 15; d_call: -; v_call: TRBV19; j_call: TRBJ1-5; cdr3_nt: TGTGCCAGTAGTATGTCGGGCCGGGGCAATCAGCCCCAGCATTTT; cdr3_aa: CASSMSGRGNQPQHF
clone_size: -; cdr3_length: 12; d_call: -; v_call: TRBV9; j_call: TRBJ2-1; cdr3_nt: TGTGCCAGCAGCGAGACAGGCAATGAGCAGTTCTTC; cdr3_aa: CASSETGNEQFF
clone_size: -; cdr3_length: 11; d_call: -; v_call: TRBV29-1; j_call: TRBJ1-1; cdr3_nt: TGCAGCGTCGGGGGGGTTGCTGAAGCTTTCTTT; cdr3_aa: CSVGGVAEAFF
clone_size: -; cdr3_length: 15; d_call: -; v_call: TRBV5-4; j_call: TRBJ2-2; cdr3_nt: TGTGCCAGCAGCACAGGGTATAAGGGTACCGGGGAGCTGTTTTTT; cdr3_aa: CASSTGYKGTGELFF
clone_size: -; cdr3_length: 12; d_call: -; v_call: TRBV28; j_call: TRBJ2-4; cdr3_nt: TGTGCCAGCAGTTTCCGGGGGAACATTCAGTACTTC; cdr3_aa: CASSFRGNIQYF
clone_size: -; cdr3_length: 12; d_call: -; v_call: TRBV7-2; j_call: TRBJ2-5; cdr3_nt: TGTGCCAGCGCACAAGCCCAAGCGACCCAGTACTTC; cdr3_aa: CASAQAQATQYF
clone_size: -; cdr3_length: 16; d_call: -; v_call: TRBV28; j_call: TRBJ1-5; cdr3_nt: TGTGCCAGCAGGCGAAGGGACCTGGGGAGGAATCAGCCCCAGCATTTT; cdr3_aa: CASRRRDLGRNQPQHF
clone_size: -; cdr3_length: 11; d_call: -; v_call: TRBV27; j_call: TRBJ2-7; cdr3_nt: TGTGCCAGCAAGTCGCGCTACGAGCAGTACTTC; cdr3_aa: CASKSRYEQYF
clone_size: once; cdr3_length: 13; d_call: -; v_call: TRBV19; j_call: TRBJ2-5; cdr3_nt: TGTGCCAGTAGTAGGGCATTACAAGAGACCCAGTACTTC; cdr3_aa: CASSRALQETQYF
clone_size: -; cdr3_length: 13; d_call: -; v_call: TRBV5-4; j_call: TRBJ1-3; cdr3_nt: TGTGCCAGCAGCTTGTCTTTCAGAAACACCATATATTTT; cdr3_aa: CASSLSFRNTIYF
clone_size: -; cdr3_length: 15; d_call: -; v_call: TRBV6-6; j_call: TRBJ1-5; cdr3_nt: TGTGCCAGCAGTCGTGGAGGTAATAGCAATCAGCCCCAGCATTTT; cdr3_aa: CASSRGGNSNQPQHF
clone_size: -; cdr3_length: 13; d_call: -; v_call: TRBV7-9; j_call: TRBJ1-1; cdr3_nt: TGTGCCAGCTCGCGGGACCTCAACACTGAAGCTTTCTTT; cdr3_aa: CASSRDLNTEAFF
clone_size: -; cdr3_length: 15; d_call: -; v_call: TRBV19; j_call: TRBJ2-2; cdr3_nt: TGTGCCAGTAGTATTTGGGGGCGCGAAACCGGGGAGCTGTTTTTT; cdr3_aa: CASSIWGRETGELFF
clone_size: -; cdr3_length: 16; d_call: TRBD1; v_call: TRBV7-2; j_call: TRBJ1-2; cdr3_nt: TGTGCCAGCAGCTTAAATGCCGGGACAGGGAAGAGGGGCTACACCTTC; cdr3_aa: CASSLNAGTGKRGYTF
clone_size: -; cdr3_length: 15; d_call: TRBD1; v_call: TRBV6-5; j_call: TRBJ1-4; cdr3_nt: TGTGCCAGCAGACCTCAGGGGGCAACTAATGAAAAACTGTTTTTT; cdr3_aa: CASRPQGATNEKLFF
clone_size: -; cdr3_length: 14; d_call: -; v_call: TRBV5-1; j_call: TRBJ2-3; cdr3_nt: TGCGCCAGCAGCCCAGGGGACAGCACAGATACGCAGTATTTT; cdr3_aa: CASSPGDSTDTQYF
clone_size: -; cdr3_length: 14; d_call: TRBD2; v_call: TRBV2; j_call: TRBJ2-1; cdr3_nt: TGTGCCAGCACGACTAGCGGGGGGTTAGGTGAGCAGTTCTTC; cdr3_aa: CASTTSGGLGEQFF
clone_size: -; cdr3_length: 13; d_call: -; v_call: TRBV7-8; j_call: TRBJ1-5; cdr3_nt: TGTGCCAGCAGCTCTTCAAGGGATCAGCCCCAGCATTTT; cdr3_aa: CASSSSRDQPQHF
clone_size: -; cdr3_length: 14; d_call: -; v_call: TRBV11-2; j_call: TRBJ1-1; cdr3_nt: TGTGCCAGCAGCTATATTGCCACGAACACTGAAGCTTTCTTT; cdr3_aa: CASSYIATNTEAFF
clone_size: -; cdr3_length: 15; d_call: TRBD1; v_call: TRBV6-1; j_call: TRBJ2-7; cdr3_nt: TGTGCCAGCAGCCCCCGGGACAGGGTGACCTACGAGCAGTACTTC; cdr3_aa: CASSPRDRVTYEQYF
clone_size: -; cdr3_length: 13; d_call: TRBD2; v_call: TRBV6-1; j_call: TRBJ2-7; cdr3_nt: TGTGCCAGCTGCTTAGCGGGGGGGCGTGAACAGTACTTC; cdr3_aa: CASCLAGGREQYF
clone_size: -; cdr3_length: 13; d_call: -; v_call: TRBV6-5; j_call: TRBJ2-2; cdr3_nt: TGTGCCAGCAGTACAACAGGGCTCGGGGAGCTGTTTTTT; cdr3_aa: CASSTTGLGELFF
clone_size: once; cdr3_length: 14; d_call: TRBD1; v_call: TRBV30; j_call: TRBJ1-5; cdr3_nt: TGTGCCTGGAGGAAGGGGACAGGTGTACAGCCCCAGCATTTT; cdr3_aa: CAWRKGTGVQPQHF
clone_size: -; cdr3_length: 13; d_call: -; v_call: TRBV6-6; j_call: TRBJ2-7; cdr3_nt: TGTGCCAGCAGCAACGGGGCCTCCTACGAGCAGTACTTC; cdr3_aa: CASSNGASYEQYF
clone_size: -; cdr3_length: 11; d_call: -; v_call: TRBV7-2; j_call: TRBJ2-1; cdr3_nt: TGTGCCAGCAGCCGCTACAATGAGCAGTTCTTC; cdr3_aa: CASSRYNEQFF
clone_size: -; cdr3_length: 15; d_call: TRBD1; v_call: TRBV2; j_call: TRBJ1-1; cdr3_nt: TGTGCCAGCATCCCGTTCCGGGACAGCCCAGGTAGGGCTTTCTTT; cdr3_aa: CASIPFRDSPGRAFF
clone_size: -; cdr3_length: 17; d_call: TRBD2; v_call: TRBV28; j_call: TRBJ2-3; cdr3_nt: TGTGCCAGCAGTTTAGGAGAGCGGTGGCCCGGGAGGGGTACGCAGTATTTT; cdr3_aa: CASSLGERWPGRGTQYF
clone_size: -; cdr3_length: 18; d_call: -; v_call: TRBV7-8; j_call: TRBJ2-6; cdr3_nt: TGTGCCAGCAGCGCGGGCGCTTACCCACAAAGTCGGGCCAACGTCCTGACTTTC; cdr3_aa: CASSAGAYPQSRANVLTF
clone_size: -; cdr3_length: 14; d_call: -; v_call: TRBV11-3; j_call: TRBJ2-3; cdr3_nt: TGTGCCAGCAGCTACCAGGGGACCACAGATACGCAGTATTTT; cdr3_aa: CASSYQGTTDTQYF
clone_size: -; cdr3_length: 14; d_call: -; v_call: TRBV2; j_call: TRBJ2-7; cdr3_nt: TGTGCCAGCCAGGACTCCTCCCTTGGGTCGGAGCAGTACTTC; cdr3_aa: CASQDSSLGSEQYF
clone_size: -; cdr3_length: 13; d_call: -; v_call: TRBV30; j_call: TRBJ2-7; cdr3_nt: TGTGCCTGGAGTGTAGGTGGAGGGAGCGAGCAGTACTTC; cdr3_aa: CAWSVGGGSEQYF
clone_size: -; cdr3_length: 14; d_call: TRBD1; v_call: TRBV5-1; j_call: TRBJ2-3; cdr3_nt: TGCGCCAGCAGCTTCCAGGGGGCGGCAGATACGCAGTATTTT; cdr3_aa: CASSFQGAADTQYF
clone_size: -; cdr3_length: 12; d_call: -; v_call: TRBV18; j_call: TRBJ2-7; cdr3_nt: TGTGCCAGCTCACCAGCCGGGAACGAGCAGTACTTC; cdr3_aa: CASSPAGNEQYF
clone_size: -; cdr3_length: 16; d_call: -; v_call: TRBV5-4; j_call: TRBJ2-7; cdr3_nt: TGTGCCAGCAGCCAGCCCCGCGGAACACGCCCTTCGGAGCAGTACTTC; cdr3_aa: CASSQPRGTRPSEQYF
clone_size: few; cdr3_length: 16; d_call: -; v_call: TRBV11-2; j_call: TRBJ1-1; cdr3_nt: TGTGCCAGCAGACGTAGTGGGGGGCGCGGGAACACTGAAGCTTTCTTT; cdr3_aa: CASRRSGGRGNTEAFF
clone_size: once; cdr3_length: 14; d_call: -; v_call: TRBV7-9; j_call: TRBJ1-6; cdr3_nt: TGTGCCAGCAGCATGACAACCTCTAATTCACCCCTCCACTTT; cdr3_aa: CASSMTTSNSPLHF
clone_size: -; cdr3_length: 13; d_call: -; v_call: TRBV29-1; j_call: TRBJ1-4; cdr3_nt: TGCAGCGTTGAATGGGGGCGAGATGAAAAACTGTTTTTT; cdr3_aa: CSVEWGRDEKLFF
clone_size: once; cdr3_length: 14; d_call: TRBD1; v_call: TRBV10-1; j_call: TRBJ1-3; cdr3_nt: TGCGCCAGCAACTACGGGACAGAAAGAAACACCATATATTTT; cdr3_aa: CASNYGTERNTIYF
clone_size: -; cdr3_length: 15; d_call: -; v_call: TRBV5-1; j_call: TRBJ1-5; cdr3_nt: TGCGCCAGCAGCTTGGGAGCCGGGGGCAATCAGCCCCAGCATTTT; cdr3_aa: CASSLGAGGNQPQHF
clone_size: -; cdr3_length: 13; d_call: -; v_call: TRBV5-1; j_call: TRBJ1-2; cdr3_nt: TGCGCCAGCAGCTCGGAGGGGTTGGGTGGCTACACCTTC; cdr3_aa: CASSSEGLGGYTF
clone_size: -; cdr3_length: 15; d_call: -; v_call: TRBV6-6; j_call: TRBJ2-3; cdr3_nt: TGTGCCAGCAGTTACGCTAGCGATAGCACAGATACGCAGTATTTT; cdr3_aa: CASSYASDSTDTQYF
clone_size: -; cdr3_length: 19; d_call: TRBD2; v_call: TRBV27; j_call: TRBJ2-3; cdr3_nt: TGTGCCAGCAGTTTGCGGCCAGCGGGGGGCCGAAGGGACACAGATACGCAGTATTTT; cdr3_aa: CASSLRPAGGRRDTDTQYF
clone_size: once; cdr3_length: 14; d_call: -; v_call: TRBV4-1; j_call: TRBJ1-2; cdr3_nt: TGCGCCAGCAGCCCCGGGGGGGAGGTACGGGGCTACACCTTC; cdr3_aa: CASSPGGEVRGYTF
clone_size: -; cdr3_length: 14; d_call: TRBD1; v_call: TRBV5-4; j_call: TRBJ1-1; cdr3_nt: TGTGCCAGCAGCTCGCCGGGACAGGGGGCTGAAGCTTTCTTT; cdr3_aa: CASSSPGQGAEAFF
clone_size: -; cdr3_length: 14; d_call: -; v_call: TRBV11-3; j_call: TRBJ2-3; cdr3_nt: TGTGCCAGCCAGCTTACATCGTCCACAGATACGCAGTATTTT; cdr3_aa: CASQLTSSTDTQYF
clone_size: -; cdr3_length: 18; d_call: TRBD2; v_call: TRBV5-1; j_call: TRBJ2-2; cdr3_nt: TGCGCCAGCAGCTCGGGACTAGCGGGAGGGCCACAAACCGGGGAGCTGTTTTTT; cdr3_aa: CASSSGLAGGPQTGELFF
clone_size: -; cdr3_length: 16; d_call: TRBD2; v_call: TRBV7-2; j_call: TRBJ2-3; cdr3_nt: TGTGCCAGCAGCGCCCGCCCAGCGGGGAGCACAGATACGCAGTATTTT; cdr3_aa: CASSARPAGSTDTQYF
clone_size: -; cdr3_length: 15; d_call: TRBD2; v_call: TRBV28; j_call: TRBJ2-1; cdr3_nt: TGTGCCAGCAGTTTCTCGGCGGGAGGTAACAATGAGCAGTTCTTC; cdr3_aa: CASSFSAGGNNEQFF
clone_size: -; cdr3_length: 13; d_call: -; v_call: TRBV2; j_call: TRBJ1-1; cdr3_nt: TGTGCCAGCAATCAGGAACAGAACACTGAAGCTTTCTTT; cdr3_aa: CASNQEQNTEAFF
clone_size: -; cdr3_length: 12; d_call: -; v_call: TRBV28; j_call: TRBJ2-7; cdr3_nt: TGTGCCAGCAGCCCCCCGGCCTACGAGCAGTACTTC; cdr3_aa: CASSPPAYEQYF
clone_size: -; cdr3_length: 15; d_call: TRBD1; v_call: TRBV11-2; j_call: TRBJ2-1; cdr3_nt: TGTGCCAGCAGCTTAGGACAGGGTGCAGCCAATGAGCAGTTCTTC; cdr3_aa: CASSLGQGAANEQFF
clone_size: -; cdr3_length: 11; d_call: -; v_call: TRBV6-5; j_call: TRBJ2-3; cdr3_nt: TGTGCCAGCAAACGGGCAGATACGCAGTATTTT; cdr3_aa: CASKRADTQYF
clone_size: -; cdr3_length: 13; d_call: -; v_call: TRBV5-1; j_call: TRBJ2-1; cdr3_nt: TGCGCCAGCAGCTTGGCCCAGGCAAATGAGCAGTTCTTC; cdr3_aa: CASSLAQANEQFF